Below, one T cell receptor (beta chain) is given with its context. Its antigen remains unidentified. The V and J ends lost 6 bases and 4 bases, in that order; junction bases with no gene match: 17. The germline gives CDR1 LNHDA, CDR2 SQIVND (reference sequence). The CDR3 contains 19 residues. Using immunoSEQ multiplex PCR, the repertoire was profiled, and TCRdb retains in-frame clones only, with some absent. Of about 130,000 clones listed, more than 80% were seen once; the top ten hold roughly 0.15%. This specimen belongs to a study of graft-versus-host responses after intestinal transplantation. Study information: Recipients underwent multivisceral, liver-intestinal, or isolated intestinal transplants. Anti-thymocyte globulin induction preceded 2 to 4 years of tacrolimus and steroid maintenance in all recipients.

General observations from the study: GvH clones were identified in recipient marrow, with some first appearing in ileum or blood.

The V gene is TRBV19, the J gene TRBJ2-1; 11 bases fit TRBD2. The sample consisted of unstimulated CD4+ T cells sorted from spleen or lymph node cells, taken before intestinal transplant. The receptor was derived from a human donor who received an intestinal transplant. The CDR3 DNA reads as TGTGCCAGTAGCAATCCGACAGGGGCCGGGACTAGCGGATACAATGAGCAGTTCTTC. It yields the protein CASSNPTGAGTSGYNEQFF.